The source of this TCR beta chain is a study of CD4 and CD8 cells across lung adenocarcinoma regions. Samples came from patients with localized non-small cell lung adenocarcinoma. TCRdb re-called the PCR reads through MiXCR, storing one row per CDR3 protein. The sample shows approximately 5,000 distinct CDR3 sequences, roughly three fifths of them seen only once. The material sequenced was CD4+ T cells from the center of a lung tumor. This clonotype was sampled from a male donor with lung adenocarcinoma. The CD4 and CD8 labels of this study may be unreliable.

The CDR3 sequence is CATSDPVGSRGGGPETQYF. In nucleotides, the CDR3 is TGTGCCACCAGTGACCCCGTGGGGTCTAGGGGGGGGGGCCCAGAGACCCAGTACTTC. V is TRBV24-1 and J is TRBJ2-5; D perhaps matches TRBD2 (7 bases). The CDR3 loop spans 19 amino acids. Looked up from germline, CDR1 is KGHDR and CDR2 is SFDVKD. Trimming took 4 bases from V and 4 from J, leaving 27 bases between them.